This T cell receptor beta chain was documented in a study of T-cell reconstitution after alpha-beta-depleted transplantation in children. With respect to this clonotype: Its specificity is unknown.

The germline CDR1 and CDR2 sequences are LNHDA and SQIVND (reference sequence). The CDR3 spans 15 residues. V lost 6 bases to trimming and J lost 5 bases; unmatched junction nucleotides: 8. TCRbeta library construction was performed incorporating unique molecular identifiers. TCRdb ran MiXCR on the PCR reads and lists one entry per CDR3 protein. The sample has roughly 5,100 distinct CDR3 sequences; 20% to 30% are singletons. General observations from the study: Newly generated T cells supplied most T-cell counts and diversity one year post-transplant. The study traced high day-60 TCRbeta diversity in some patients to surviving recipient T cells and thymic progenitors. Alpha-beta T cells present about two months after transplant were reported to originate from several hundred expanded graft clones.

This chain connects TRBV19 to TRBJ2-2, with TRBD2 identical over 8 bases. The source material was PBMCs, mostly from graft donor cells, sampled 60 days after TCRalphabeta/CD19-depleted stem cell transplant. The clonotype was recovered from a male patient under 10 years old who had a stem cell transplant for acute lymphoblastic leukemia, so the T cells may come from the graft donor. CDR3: CASRSPGLVTGELFF. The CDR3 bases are TGTGCCAGTAGGTCGCCGGGACTAGTGACCGGGGAGCTGTTTTTT.